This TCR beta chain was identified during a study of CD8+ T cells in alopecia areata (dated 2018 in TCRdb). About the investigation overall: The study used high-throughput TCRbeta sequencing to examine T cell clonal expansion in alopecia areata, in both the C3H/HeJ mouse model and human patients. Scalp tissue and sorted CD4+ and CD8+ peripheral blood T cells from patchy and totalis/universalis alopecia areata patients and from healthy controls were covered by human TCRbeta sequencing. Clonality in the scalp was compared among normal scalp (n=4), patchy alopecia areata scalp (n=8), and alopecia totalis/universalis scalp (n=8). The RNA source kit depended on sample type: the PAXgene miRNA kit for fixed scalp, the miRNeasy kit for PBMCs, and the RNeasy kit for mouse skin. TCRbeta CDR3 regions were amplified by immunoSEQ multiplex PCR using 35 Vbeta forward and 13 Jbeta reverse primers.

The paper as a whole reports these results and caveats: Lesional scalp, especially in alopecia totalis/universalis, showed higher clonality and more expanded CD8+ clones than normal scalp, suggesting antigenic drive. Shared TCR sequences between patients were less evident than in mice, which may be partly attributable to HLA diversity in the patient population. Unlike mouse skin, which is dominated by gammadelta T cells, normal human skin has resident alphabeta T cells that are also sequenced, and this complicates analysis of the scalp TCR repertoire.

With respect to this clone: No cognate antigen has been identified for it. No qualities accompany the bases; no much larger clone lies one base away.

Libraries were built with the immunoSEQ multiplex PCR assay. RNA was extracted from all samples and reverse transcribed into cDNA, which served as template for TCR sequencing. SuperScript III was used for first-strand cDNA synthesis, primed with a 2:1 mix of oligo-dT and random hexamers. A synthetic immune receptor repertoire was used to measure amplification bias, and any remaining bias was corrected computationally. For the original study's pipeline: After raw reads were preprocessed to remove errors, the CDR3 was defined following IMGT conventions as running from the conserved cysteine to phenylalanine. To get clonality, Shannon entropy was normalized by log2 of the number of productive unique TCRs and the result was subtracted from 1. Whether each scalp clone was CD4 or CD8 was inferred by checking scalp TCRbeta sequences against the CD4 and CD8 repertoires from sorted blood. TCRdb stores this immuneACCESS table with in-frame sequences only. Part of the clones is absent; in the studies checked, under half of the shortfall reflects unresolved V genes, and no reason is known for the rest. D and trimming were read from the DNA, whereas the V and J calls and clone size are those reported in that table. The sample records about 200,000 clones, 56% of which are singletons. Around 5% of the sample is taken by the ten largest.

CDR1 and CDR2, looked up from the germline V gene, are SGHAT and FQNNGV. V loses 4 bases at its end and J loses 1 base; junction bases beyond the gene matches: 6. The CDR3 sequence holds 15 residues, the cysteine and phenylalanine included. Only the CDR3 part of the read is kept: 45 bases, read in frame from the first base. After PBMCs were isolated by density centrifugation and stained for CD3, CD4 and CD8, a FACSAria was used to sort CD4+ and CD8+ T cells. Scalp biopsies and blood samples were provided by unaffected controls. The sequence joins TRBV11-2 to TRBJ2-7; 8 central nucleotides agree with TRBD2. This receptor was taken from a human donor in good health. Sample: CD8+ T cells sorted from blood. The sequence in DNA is TGTGCCAGCAGCTGGGCCGGCGGGGGGTCCTACGAGCAGTACTTC. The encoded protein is CASSWAGGGSYEQYF.